This T cell receptor (beta chain) was documented in a study of Graves' ophthalmopathy and Graves' hyperthyroidism. J was trimmed by 6 bases and V by 5 bases; bases with no gene match: 7. This CDR3 region has 14 residues. Germline assignment: CDR1 DFQATT and CDR2 SNEGSKA (reference sequence). This clonotype appeared many times. TCR beta CDR3 amplification used RNA transcripts. HTBI primers were used in a first-round RT-PCR, which preceded a second-round multiplex PCR. MiXCR was run by TCRdb on the multiplex PCR reads, yielding one entry per CDR3 protein. The sample contains approximately 460,000 distinct CDR3 sequences, about 15% of which appear only once.

The sequence derives from a woman aged 30 to 39 with Graves' ophthalmopathy. The rearrangement joins TRBV20-1 to TRBJ2-2; 9 nucleotides match TRBD1. The sequencing sample was made of blood. The CDR3 region is CSAPKTGGSGELFF. The CDR3 bases are TGCAGTGCTCCTAAGACAGGGGGGTCCGGGGAGCTGTTTTTT.